This T cell receptor beta chain was sequenced for a study of OX40 agonist ivuxolimab in advanced cancers. Across the whole study: Each dose-escalation patient presented with hepatocellular carcinoma, melanoma, renal cell or head and neck cancer.

Using immunoSEQ multiplex PCR, the repertoire was profiled, and TCRdb retains in-frame clones only, with some absent. The sample shows 25,000 to 35,000 clones, roughly 84% of them seen only once. The CDR3 is made up of 15 amino acids. The V segment lost 4 bases and the J segment 4 bases; nucleotides outside the gene matches: 5. The germline gives CDR1 LGHNA, CDR2 YNFKEQ. The sample consisted of CD4+ or CD8+ T cells sorted from blood, taken in a trial of the OX40 agonist ivuxolimab. V and J are TRBV4-2 and TRBJ2-7; TRBD2 matches at 12 bases. The receptor was isolated from an adult with an advanced solid tumor such as melanoma, head and neck, liver or kidney cancer. DNA of the CDR3: TGTGCCAGCAGCCCCTGGACTAGCGGGACATACGAGCAGTACTTC. Its protein is CASSPWTSGTYEQYF.